This paragraph reports one T cell receptor (beta chain). Its antigen is still unknown. This entry belongs to a study of CD8+ T cells in alopecia areata. Germline CDR1 is LNHNV and CDR2 is YYDKDF (reference sequence). V was trimmed by 0 bases and J by 6 bases, leaving 12 bases between them. CDR3 length equals 15 residues. The treatment: oral pan-JAK inhibitor, 5-10 mg twice daily. Points from the study as a whole: Uncertainty remains about how baseline CD8+ expansion links to response, with one nonresponder. On tofacitinib, scalp clonality and expanded CD8+ clones among top 100 fell significantly. Lesional scalp, notably in alopecia totalis/universalis, had clonality above that of normal scalp.

Reverse transcription of extracted RNA yielded cDNA, which provided the sequencing template. Assay: immunoSEQ multiplex PCR; the TCRdb copy retains only in-frame clones and omits some. The table lists roughly 170,000 clones, around three fifths of them singletons, with roughly 12% in the top ten. This sequence was found in a human donor with alopecia areata. Sequences were derived from CD8+ T cells sorted from blood, sampled at week 24, from a patient treated with tofacitinib. The chain carries TRBV15 and TRBJ1-5; tentative D call: TRBD1 (5 bases). This CDR3 reads CATSRDRGIVQPQHF. Here the CDR3 DNA reads TGTGCCACCAGCAGAGATCGGGGGATCGTTCAGCCCCAGCATTTT.